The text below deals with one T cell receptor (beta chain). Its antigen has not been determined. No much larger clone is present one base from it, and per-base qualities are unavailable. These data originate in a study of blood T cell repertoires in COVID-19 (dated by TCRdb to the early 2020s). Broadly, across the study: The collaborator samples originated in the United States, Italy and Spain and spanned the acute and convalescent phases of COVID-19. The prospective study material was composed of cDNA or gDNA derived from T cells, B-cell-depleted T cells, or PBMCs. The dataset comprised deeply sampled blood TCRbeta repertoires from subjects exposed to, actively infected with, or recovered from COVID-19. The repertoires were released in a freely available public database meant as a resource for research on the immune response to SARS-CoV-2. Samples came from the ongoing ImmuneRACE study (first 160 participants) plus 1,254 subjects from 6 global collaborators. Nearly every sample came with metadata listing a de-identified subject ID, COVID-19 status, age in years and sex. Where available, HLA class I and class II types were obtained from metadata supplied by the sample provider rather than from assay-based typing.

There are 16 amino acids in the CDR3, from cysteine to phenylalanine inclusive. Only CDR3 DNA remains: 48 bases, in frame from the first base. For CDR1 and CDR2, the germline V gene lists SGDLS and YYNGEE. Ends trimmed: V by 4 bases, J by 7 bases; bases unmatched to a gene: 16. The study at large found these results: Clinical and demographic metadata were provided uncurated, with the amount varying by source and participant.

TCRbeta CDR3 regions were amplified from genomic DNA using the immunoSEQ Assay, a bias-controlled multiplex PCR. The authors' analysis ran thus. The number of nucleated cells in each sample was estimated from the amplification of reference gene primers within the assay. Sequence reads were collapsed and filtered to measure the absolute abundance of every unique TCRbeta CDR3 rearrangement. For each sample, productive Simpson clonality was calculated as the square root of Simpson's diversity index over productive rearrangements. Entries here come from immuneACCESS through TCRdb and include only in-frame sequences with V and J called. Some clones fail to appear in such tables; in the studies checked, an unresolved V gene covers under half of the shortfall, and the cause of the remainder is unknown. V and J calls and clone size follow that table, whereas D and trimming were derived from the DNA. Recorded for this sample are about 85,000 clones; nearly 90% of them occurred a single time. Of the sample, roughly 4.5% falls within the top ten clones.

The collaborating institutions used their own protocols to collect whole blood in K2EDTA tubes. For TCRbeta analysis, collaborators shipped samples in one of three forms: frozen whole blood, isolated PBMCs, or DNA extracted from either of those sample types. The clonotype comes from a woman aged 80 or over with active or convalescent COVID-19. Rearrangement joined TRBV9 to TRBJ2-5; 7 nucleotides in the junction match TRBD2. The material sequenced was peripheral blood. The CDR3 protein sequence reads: CASSPLGLADLGTQYF. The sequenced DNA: TGTGCCAGCAGCCCTCTAGGTCTAGCGGACCTTGGGACCCAGTACTTC.